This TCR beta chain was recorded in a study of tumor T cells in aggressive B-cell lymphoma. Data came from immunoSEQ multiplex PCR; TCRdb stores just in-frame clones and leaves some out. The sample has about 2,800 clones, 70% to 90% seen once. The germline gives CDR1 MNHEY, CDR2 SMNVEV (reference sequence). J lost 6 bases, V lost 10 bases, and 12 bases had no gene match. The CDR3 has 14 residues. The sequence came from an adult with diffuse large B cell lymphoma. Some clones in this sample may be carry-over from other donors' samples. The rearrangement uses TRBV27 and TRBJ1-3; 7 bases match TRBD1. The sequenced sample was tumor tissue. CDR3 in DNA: TGTGCCACCCGTGAGGGGGCGATGGCAAACACCATATATTTT. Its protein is CATREGAMANTIYF.